This is a list of T cell receptor beta chains from one sample in a study of blood T cell repertoires in COVID-19. Here immunoSEQ multiplex PCR was the method, and the copy in TCRdb shows in-frame clones only, minus some. The data contain a few hundred thousand clones, over 75% of them seen just once; the ten biggest clones take up 7.2%. Material for sequencing was PBMCs or T cells enriched from blood (not recorded which). The receptor source for this set is a man aged 25-40 years in a cohort exposed to, infected with or recovered from COVID-19 (not recorded which). Each CDR3 is given with its conserved first and last residue.

j_call v_call cdr3_aa
TRBJ2-1 TRBV7-2 CASSSQPSRLAVYNEQFF
TRBJ2-3 TRBV6-2/TRBV6-3 CASSHTIPGFPPTDTQYF
TRBJ2-1 TRBV11-3 CASSPGLAAYNEQFF
TRBJ1-5 TRBV6-2/TRBV6-3 CASSFPGGKPQHF
TRBJ2-7 TRBV4-3 CASSQEGDYEQYF
TRBJ2-7 TRBV11-2 CASSLDLGGNSYEQYF
TRBJ1-5 TRBV5-6 CASSLTGSLGQPQHF
TRBJ1-5 TRBV19 CASNYGQGQLSNQPQHF
TRBJ2-3 TRBV7-8 CASSDRGRTDTQYF
TRBJ2-3 TRBV19 CASRGGVTDTQYF
TRBJ1-1 TRBV7-9 CASSPPRTASNTEAFF
TRBJ1-2 TRBV7-2 CASSGDRGLHGYTF
TRBJ2-1 TRBV5-1 CASSLGLSPSSYNEQFF
TRBJ2-3 TRBV19 CASSIATGRADTQYF
TRBJ2-1 TRBV9 CASSGRQSNEQFF
TRBJ2-7 TRBV11-1 CASSSRDRLTYEQYF
TRBJ1-4 TRBV3-1/TRBV3-2 CASSQGQLNEKLFF
TRBJ1-4 TRBV24-1 CATSASGGKNEKLFF
TRBJ2-3 TRBV3-1/TRBV3-2 CASSQWRGSADTQYF
TRBJ2-7 TRBV27 CASSPGSAALEQYF
TRBJ1-2 TRBV9 CASSGRGGQGQALGGYTF
TRBJ2-1 TRBV3-1/TRBV3-2 CASSYPGLGHNEQFF
TRBJ2-1 TRBV9 CASSENLVEGSYNEQFF
TRBJ1-1 TRBV19 CASSAYRGTEAFF
TRBJ2-1 TRBV5-1 CASSRGGSYNEQFF
TRBJ1-2 TRBV29-1 CSVEFRYGYTF
TRBJ1-1 TRBV9 CASSVQGAPTEAFF
TRBJ1-6 TRBV7-6 CASSPGQGISYNSPLHF
TRBJ2-5 TRBV3-1/TRBV3-2 CASSARLEETQYF
TRBJ2-7 TRBV9 CASSPSWGSGYEQYF
TRBJ1-6 TRBV19 CASSTPGTIYNSPLHF
TRBJ1-1 TRBV7-9 CASSMDSDRGFF
TRBJ1-2 TRBV6-5 CASSSHRAAYYGYTF
TRBJ2-1 TRBV28 CASRFGDRSPLGEQFF
TRBJ2-7 TRBV9 CASSPQGAGVYEQYF
TRBJ2-7 TRBV6-5 CASSYAGQGYEQYF
TRBJ2-1 TRBV7-9 CASSSRVMSNNEQFF
TRBJ1-1 TRBV4-3 CASSQESAGTEAFF
TRBJ2-7 TRBV6-2/TRBV6-3 CASSYSWTSTVTVYEQYF
TRBJ2-7 TRBV19 CASSISTTSYEQYF
TRBJ1-6 TRBV7-3 CASSLTGREGNSPLHF
TRBJ2-5 TRBV6-4 CASSERAGAETQYF
TRBJ2-1 TRBV12-5 CASGLVLGTTNEQFF
TRBJ2-7 TRBV12-3/TRBV12-4 CASSATSYEQYF
TRBJ1-5 TRBV28 CASSSPPDRGTTQPQHF